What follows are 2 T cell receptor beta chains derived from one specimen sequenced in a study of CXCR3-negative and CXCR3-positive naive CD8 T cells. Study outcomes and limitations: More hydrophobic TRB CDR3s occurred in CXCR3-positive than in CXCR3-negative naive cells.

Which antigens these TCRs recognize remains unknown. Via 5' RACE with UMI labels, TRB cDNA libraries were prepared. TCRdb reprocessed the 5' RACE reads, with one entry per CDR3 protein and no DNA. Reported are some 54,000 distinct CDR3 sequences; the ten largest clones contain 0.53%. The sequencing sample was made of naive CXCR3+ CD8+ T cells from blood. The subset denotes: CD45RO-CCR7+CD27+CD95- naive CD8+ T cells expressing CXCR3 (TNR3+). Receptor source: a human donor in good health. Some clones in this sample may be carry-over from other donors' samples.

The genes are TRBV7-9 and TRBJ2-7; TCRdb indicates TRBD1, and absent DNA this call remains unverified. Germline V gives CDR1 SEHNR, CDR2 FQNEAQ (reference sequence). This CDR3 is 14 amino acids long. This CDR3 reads CASSPPGAAYEQYF.

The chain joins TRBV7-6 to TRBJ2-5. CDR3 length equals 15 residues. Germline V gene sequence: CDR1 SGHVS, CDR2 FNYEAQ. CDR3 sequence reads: CASSSESRYQETQYF.